This TCR beta chain was recorded in a study of T-cell memory formation after mild COVID-19. TCRdb redid the calling of the 5' RACE reads with MiXCR, one entry per CDR3 protein. The table records more than 110,000 distinct CDR3 sequences, around 15% of them present only once. This CDR3 comprises 16 residues. The germline gives CDR1 LNHNV, CDR2 YYDKDF (reference sequence). The germline V and J ends were trimmed by 1 base and 3 bases, with 13 bases remaining between them. This clonotype was detected a few times. Sequences were obtained from PBMCs or a T cell subset sorted from them (not recorded which). This TCR was sampled from an adult woman who had mild COVID-19 (a few samples of this study predate the infection). Cell type and time point are not known. This chain joins TRBV15 and TRBJ2-1; D may be TRBD2 (5 bases). CDR3 sequence: CATSRGRENFYNEQFF. The CDR3 DNA is TGTGCCACCAGCAGAGGAAGGGAGAACTTCTACAATGAGCAGTTCTTC.